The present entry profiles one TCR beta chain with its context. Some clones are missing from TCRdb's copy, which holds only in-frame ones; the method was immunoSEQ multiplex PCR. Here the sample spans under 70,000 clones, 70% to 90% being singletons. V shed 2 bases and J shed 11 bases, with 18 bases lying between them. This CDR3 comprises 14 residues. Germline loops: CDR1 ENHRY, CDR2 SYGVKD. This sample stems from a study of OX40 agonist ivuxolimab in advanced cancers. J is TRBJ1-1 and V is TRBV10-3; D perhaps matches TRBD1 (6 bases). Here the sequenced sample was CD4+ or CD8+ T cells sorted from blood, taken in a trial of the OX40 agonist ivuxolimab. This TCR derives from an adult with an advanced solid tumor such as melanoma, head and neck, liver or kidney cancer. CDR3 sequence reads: CAISEPTGSVSAFF. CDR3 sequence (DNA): TGTGCCATCAGTGAGCCCACAGGGTCCGTGAGCGCTTTCTTT.